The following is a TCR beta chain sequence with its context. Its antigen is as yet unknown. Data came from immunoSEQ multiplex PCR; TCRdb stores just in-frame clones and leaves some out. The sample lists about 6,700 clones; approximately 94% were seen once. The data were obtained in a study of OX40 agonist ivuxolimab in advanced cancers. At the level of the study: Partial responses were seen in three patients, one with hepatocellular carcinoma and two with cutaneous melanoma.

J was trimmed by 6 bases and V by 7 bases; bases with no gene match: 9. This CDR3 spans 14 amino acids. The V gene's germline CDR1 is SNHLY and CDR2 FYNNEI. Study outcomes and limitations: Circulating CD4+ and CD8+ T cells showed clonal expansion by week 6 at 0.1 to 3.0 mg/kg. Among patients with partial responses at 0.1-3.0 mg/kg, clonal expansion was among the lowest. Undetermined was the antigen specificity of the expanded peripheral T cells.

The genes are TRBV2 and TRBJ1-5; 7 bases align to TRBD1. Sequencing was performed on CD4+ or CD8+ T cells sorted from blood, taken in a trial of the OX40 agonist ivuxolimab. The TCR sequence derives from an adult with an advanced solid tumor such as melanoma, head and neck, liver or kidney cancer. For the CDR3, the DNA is TGTGCCAGCACCTCGGGACAGTCGGGTCAGCCCCAGCATTTT. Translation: CASTSGQSGQPQHF.